Reported below is one T cell receptor (beta chain). The identical CDR3 is also encoded by other nucleotide sequences in the sample. The data were produced by immunoSEQ multiplex PCR, yet TCRdb's version contains in-frame clones alone and is incomplete. The table lists roughly 130,000 clones, 75% to 95% of them singletons, with around 8.1% in the top ten. The data are from a study of control samples from healthy donors and cancer patients. The TCR originated in a man in his late teens or twenties in good health. The specimen sequenced was blood.

The CDR3 coding sequence is TGCGCCAGCAGCTTGGGTCTAGCAGGCACAGATACGCAGTATTTT. It yields the protein CASSLGLAGTDTQYF. The chain has TRBV5-1 and TRBJ2-3; perhaps TRBD2 as D (5 bases). Trimming took off 0 bases at V and 1 base at J, with 9 bases between the two ends. There are 15 residues in the CDR3. Germline V CDR1 and CDR2: SGHRS, YFSETQ.